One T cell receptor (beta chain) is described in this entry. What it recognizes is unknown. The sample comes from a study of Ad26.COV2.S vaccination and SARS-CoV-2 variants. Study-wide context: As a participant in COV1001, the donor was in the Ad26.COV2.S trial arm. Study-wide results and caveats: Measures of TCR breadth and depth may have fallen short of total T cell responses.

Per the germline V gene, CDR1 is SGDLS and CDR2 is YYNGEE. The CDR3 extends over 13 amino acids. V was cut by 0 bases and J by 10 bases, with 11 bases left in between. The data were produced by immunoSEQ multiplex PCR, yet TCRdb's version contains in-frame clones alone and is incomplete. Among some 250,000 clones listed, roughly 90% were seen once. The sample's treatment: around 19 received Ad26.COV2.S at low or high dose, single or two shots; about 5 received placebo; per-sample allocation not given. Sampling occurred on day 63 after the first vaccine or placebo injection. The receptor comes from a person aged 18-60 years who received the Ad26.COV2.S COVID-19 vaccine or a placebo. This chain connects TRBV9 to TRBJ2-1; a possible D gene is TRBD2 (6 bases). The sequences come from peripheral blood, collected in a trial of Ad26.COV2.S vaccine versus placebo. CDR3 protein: CASSVGGGGEQFF. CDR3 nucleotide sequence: TGTGCCAGCAGCGTAGGAGGCGGAGGGGAGCAGTTCTTC.